What follows describes a single T cell receptor beta chain. Without the conserved terminal phenylalanine or tryptophan, this CDR3 likely stems from a read error. The DNA is left out, because the CDR3 cannot be placed on it with certainty; the CDR3 is given as TCRdb lists it. The data were taken from a study of tumor-infiltrating lymphocytes in oesophageal squamous cell carcinoma. One entry per CDR3 protein, called by TCRdb with MiXCR from the PCR reads. The sample shows approximately 7,800 distinct CDR3 sequences, approximately 14% of them seen only once. Sequenced sample: blood. This TCR derives from a male donor with esophageal squamous cell carcinoma.

CDR3 residues: CASSLGVVRWPTSSTSAP. This sequence joins TRBV11-1 and TRBJ1-1; the D call in the table, TRBD1, was not verified against the DNA. The CDR3 region is 18 residues in length, termini included. CDR1 is SGHAT, CDR2 FQDESV, per germline (reference sequence).